This paragraph reports one TCR beta chain. The read is 3 residues too short to cover the CDR3 end, so that end is filled in from the germline J gene. This sample stems from a study of T cells in women clearing cervical HPV infection. Profiled with immunoSEQ multiplex PCR; TCRdb holds only in-frame clones, not every one. The sample's table shows some 46,000 clones. The V and J ends lost 2 bases and 5 bases, in that order; junction bases with no gene match: 6. CDR1 is SGHRS, CDR2 YFSETQ, per germline. The CDR3 runs to 14 residues. The V call is TRBV5-1, the J call TRBJ2-7; 8 bases map to TRBD1. Sequenced: blood buffy coat. The origin of this receptor is a woman between 18 and 75 years old with a cervical HPV16 infection that either progressed to CIN3+ or cleared (not recorded which). The part of the CDR3 DNA that was read is TGCGCCAGCAGCTTTACCGGGACAGGCCACGAG. Protein sequence: CASSFTGTGHE. The complete CDR3 reads CASSFTGTGHEQYF.